The next 10 T cell receptor beta chains were all read from a single sample in a study of blood T cell repertoires in COVID-19. Profiling relied on immunoSEQ multiplex PCR, and the TCRdb table lists in-frame clones only, not all of them. The top ten clones hold approximately 4% of a sample with 200,000 to 250,000 clones, more than 70% of them seen once. Sample: peripheral blood. These receptors all stem from an elderly woman with acute or convalescent COVID-19.

The chain employs TRBV7-2 and TRBJ1-5; D not certain. Trimming left V 3 bases short and J 9 bases short, with 9 bases between. In germline, CDR1 is SGHTA, CDR2 FQGNSA. The CDR3 covers 12 residues. The CDR3 DNA sequence: TGTGCCAGCAGCTTGGGCGTCGCGCCCCAGCATTTT. Residues: CASSLGVAPQHF.

About this clone itself: Distinct nucleotide sequences in the sample also encode this CDR3. The rearrangement links TRBV2 to TRBJ2-7; 14 positions match TRBD2. The V gene's germline CDR1 is SNHLY and CDR2 FYNNEI. The CDR3 runs 14 residues. Trimming cost V 6 bases and J 4 bases; bases outside gene matches: 2. The CDR3: CASRGLAGAYEQYF. CDR3 nucleotide sequence: TGTGCCAGCAGGGGACTAGCGGGAGCTTACGAGCAGTACTTC.

The CDR3 DNA reads TGTGCCAGCACCTACCCAGGGCTAGGATACAATGAGCAGTTCTTC. Its translation is CASTYPGLGYNEQFF. This chain joins TRBV6-1 and TRBJ2-1, with D possibly being TRBD1 (5 bases). Germline CDR1 MNHNS, CDR2 SASEGT. The ends were cut back, 7 bases at V and 4 bases at J, with 17 bases in the middle. The CDR3 contains 15 residues.

The CDR3: CASSLGGTGNNYGYTF. CDR3 bases: TGTGCCAGCAGCTTAGGCGGAACAGGGAACAACTATGGCTACACCTTC. J is TRBJ1-2 and V is TRBV7-2; TRBD1 might be the D (6 bases). The CDR3 is 16 residues long. Trimming cost V 1 base and J 2 bases, with 14 bases left between them. The germline CDR1 and CDR2 sequences are SGHTA and FQGNSA.

The V gene is TRBV6-2 or TRBV6-3, the J gene TRBJ1-5, with D hard to call. Trimming left V 5 bases short and J 0 bases short, with 14 bases between. CDR3 length equals 16 residues. CDR1 and CDR2 (germline): MNHEY, SVGEGT. CDR3 DNA sequence: TGTGCCAGCAGTCCCACAGAGGGCCTTAGCAATCAGCCCCAGCATTTT. Amino acids: CASSPTEGLSNQPQHF.

This chain connects TRBV28 to TRBJ2-7; D is possibly TRBD1 (5 bases). The CDR3 covers 12 residues. Germline CDR1 and CDR2: MDHEN and SYDVKM. The V end lost 3 bases, the J end lost 9 bases, and 12 bases lay between the germline ends. CDR3 nucleotide sequence: TGTGCCAGCAGTTTTGCAGGGCTGGGGCAGTACTTC. It encodes CASSFAGLGQYF.

This clone appeared many times. The genes are TRBV5-6 and TRBJ1-1; the D gene is possibly TRBD1 (6 bases). This CDR3 comprises 14 residues. Germline V gives CDR1 SGHDT, CDR2 YYEEEE. Trimming removed 1 base from V and 4 bases from J, with 11 bases in between. For the CDR3, the DNA is TGTGCCAGCAGCTTGAGGTCAGGGGTCACTGAAGCTTTCTTT. Its protein product is CASSLRSGVTEAFF.

The chain links TRBV3-1 (or the pseudogene TRBV3-2) to TRBJ1-2; no clear D. This CDR3 has 12 residues. Per germline, CDR1 LGHDT and CDR2 YNNKEL (reference sequence). V lost 1 base and J lost 12, with 12 bases in between. Written as DNA, the CDR3 is TGTGCCAGCAGCCAAGGAGGAGGTACCGACACCTTC. Its protein product is CASSQGGGTDTF.

V and J are TRBV19 and TRBJ1-1; 11 bases align to TRBD1. Germline loops: CDR1 LNHDA, CDR2 SQIVND (reference sequence). The CDR3 runs to 17 residues. V lost 3 bases and J lost 1; bases outside the gene matches: 7. CDR3 in amino acids: CASSILGQGAQNTEAFF. The DNA for the CDR3 is TGTGCCAGTAGTATTCTCGGACAGGGGGCGCAGAACACTGAAGCTTTCTTT.

The chain recombines TRBV6-5 with TRBJ2-2; 7 bases align to TRBD2. The trim removed 5 bases at V and 1 base at J, leaving 4 bases unmatched. The germline V gene has CDR1 MNHEY and CDR2 SVGAGI. The CDR3 is 15 residues long. CDR3 DNA: TGTGCCAGCAGTAGACTAGCCCTGAACACCGGGGAGCTGTTTTTT. This encodes CASSRLALNTGELFF.